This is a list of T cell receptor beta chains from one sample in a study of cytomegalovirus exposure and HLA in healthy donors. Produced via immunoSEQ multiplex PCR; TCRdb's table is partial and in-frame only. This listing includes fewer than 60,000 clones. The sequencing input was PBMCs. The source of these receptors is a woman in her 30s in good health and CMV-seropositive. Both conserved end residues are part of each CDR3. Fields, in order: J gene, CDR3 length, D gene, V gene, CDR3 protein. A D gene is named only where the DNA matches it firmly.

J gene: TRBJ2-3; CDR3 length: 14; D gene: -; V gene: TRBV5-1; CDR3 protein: CASSLDRGTDTQYF
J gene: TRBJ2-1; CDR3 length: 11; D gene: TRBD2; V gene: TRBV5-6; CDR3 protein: CASSVGLEQFF
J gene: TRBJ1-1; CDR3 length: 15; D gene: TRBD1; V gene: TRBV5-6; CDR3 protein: CASSHPLTGGAVAFF
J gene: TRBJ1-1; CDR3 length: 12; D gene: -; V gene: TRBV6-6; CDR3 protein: CASSRRDTEAFF
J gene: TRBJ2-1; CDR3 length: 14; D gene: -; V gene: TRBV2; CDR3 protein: CASSEASLYNEQFF
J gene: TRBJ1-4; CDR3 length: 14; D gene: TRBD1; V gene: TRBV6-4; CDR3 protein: CASSQQGGAEKLFF
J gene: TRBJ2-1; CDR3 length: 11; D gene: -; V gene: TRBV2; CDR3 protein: CASSAENEQFF
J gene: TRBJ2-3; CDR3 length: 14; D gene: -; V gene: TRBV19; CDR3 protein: CASADSSSTDTQYF
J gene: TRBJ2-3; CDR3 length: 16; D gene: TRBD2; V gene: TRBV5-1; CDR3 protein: CASSPLAGASTDKQYF
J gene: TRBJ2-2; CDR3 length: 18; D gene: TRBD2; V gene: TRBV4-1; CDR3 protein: CASSQGRLAGPNTGELFF
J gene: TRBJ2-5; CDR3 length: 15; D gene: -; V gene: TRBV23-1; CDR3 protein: CASSHLWTAQETQYF
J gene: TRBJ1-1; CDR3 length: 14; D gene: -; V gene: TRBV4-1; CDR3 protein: CASSQGGEGGKDFF
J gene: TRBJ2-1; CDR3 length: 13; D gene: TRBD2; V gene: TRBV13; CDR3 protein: CASSLSGSPEQFF
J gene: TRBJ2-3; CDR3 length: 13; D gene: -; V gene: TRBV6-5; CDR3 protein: CASYHRDTDTQYF
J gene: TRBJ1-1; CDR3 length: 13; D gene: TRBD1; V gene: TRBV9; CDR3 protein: CASSEQGHTEAFF